A single sample is the source of the 32 T cell receptor beta chains below, sequenced in a study of cytomegalovirus exposure and HLA in healthy donors. The PCR contained 60 Vbeta and 13 Jbeta primers. Assay used: immunoSEQ multiplex PCR; TCRdb lists only in-frame clones, some missing. This repertoire shows around 300,000 clones, under 80% found once; its top ten account for approximately 2.3%. Sequenced input: PBMCs. The receptors originated from a female donor in good health and CMV-seronegative.

J is TRBJ2-1 and V is TRBV15; 10 bases are a match to TRBD2. V gave up 0 bases and J gave up 0 bases; unmatched junction bases: 2. The V gene's germline CDR1 is LNHNV and CDR2 YYDKDF (reference sequence). This CDR3 is 17 amino acids long. CDR3 amino acids: CATSRDASGSSYNEQFF. The CDR3 DNA reads as TGTGCCACCAGCAGAGATGCTAGCGGGAGCTCCTACAATGAGCAGTTCTTC. Filled out from reference TRBV15 and TRBJ2-1, the complete variable domain reads DAMVIQNPRYQVTQFGKPVTLSCSQTLNHNVMYWYQQKSSQAPKLLFHYYDKDFNNEADTPDNFQSRRPNTSFCFLDIRSPGLGDTAMYLCATSRDASGSSYNEQFFGPGTRLTVL.

Comments on this clone: At one of its ends the junction is not consistent with the germline gene, which may arise from a read error. The rearrangement links TRBV7-9 to TRBJ2-3; 7 bases fit TRBD2. This CDR3 comprises 14 residues. Germline loops: CDR1 SEHNR, CDR2 FQNEAQ (reference sequence). CDR3 DNA sequence: TGTTCCAGCAGCTTAGAGACTAGCCCAGATACGCAGTATTTT. This gives the protein CSSSLETSPDTQYF.

The rearrangement uses TRBV9 and TRBJ2-5, with a tentative D call TRBD2 (6 bases). Germline V CDR1 and CDR2: SGDLS, YYNGEE. The CDR3 runs 16 residues. V was pared by 0 bases and J by 5 bases, with 17 bases between. The CDR3 DNA reads TGTGCCAGCAGCGTAGGTCCAGCACTCGGAGGGGAGACCCAGTACTTC. Its translation is CASSVGPALGGETQYF.

The chain employs TRBV6-1 and TRBJ1-5; D is possibly TRBD1 (6 bases). Germline V gene lookup returns CDR1 MNHNS and CDR2 SASEGT. The CDR3 loop spans 18 amino acids. V was trimmed by 0 bases and J by 6 bases, leaving 21 bases between them. Here the CDR3 DNA reads TGTGCCAGCAGTGAAGCTCGGGGGGGCCTCATTGATATTCAGCCCCAGCATTTT. Amino acid sequence: CASSEARGGLIDIQPQHF.

This chain uses TRBV19 with TRBJ2-7; 9 bases fit TRBD2. From germline, CDR1 is LNHDA and CDR2 SQIVND (reference sequence). The CDR3 totals 15 residues. The trim removed 2 bases at V and 6 bases at J, leaving 8 bases unmatched. DNA for the CDR3: TGTGCCAGTAGTATACCCCTAGCGGGATCGAGCGAGCAGTACTTC. Protein product: CASSIPLAGSSEQYF.

The rearrangement links TRBV19 to TRBJ2-1; 7 nucleotides match TRBD1. This CDR3 is 14 amino acids long. CDR1 and CDR2 (germline): LNHDA, SQIVND (reference sequence). With V trimmed by 7 bases and J by 4 bases, 7 bases remained unmatched. The CDR3 reads CASNPDRSYNEQFF. The DNA of the CDR3 is TGTGCCAGTAACCCGGACAGGTCTTACAATGAGCAGTTCTTC.

About this clone itself: This CDR3 is also generated by other DNA sequences in the sample. The genes are TRBV7-9 and TRBJ2-5; TRBD1 agrees at 7 bases. Germline lookup yields CDR1 SEHNR and CDR2 FQNEAQ (reference sequence). The CDR3 runs to 13 residues. V trimming: 3 bases; J trimming: 4 bases; junction bases outside the gene matches: 2. CDR3 sequence: CASSFPGGETQYF. The CDR3, as DNA: TGTGCCAGCAGCTTTCCAGGGGGAGAGACCCAGTACTTC.

This rearrangement joins TRBV9 to TRBJ2-7; TRBD2 matches at 10 bases. This CDR3 comprises 16 residues. Germline CDR1 and CDR2: SGDLS and YYNGEE. The trim removed 6 bases at V and 6 bases at J, leaving 15 bases unmatched. As DNA, the CDR3 is TGTGCCAGCACCCAAGGGGGGCTAGCGGGAGTAGGCGAGCAGTACTTC. It specifies CASTQGGLAGVGEQYF.

The chain is built from TRBV10-2 and TRBJ1-5; weak D call: TRBD1 (6 bases). Germline CDR1 reads WSHSY; CDR2 reads SAAADI. The V and J ends lost 5 bases and 6 bases respectively, with 8 bases between them. The CDR3 is 12 residues long. CDR3 loop: CASSPRGQPQHF. In DNA, the CDR3 is TGCGCCAGCAGTCCCAGGGGTCAGCCCCAGCATTTT.

The rearrangement joins TRBV7-2 to TRBJ2-2; D ambiguous. Germline V gene lookup returns CDR1 SGHTA and CDR2 FQGNSA. V was clipped by 5 bases and J by 7 bases, with 14 bases between them. This CDR3 is built from 14 residues. CDR3: CASSPLRGSGELFF. The DNA of the CDR3 is TGTGCCAGCAGCCCCTTACGTGGCAGCGGGGAGCTGTTTTTT.

The chain recombines TRBV28 with TRBJ2-7, with D unresolved. This CDR3 region has 14 residues. The germline V gene encodes CDR1 MDHEN and CDR2 SYDVKM. The germline V and J ends were trimmed by 8 bases and 3 bases, with 17 bases remaining between them. This chain's CDR3 is CASASITEFYEQYF. As DNA, the CDR3 is TGTGCCAGCGCCAGTATCACGGAGTTCTACGAGCAGTACTTC.

This clone was observed once. This chain joins TRBV7-9 and TRBJ2-1, with D maybe TRBD2 (5 bases). The CDR3 runs to 14 residues. Between the trimmed V and J ends, which lost 0 bases and 6 bases, there was a span of 9 bases. Germline loops: CDR1 SEHNR, CDR2 FQNEAQ (reference sequence). The CDR3 DNA is TGTGCCAGCAGCTTAGCGGGAGCTGTCAATGAGCAGTTCTTC. It is translated as CASSLAGAVNEQFF.

The chain links TRBV7-8 to TRBJ2-7; D may be TRBD1 (5 bases). The V and J ends lost 5 bases and 4 bases respectively, with 12 bases between them. From germline, CDR1 is SGHVS and CDR2 FQNEAQ. The CDR3 runs to 13 residues. CDR3 DNA: TGTGCCAGCAGCACACCCAGGGTGTACGAGCAGTACTTC. Translation gives CASSTPRVYEQYF.

The V gene is TRBV7-2, the J gene TRBJ2-4; 10 bases are a match to TRBD2. After removal of 1 base from V and 3 bases from J, the junction contained 6 bases not matched to a gene. The CDR3 is 17 residues long. CDR1 is SGHTA, CDR2 FQGNSA, per germline. In DNA form, the CDR3 reads TGTGCCAGCAGCTTAGGAGCGGGAGGGCCGGGCAAAAACATTCAGTACTTC. Translating gives CASSLGAGGPGKNIQYF. Using reference TRBV7-2 and TRBJ2-4 for the parts outside the CDR3, the full variable domain is GAGVSQSPSNKVTEKGKDVELRCDPISGHTALYWYRQSLGQGLEFLIYFQGNSAPDKSGLPSDRFSAERTGGSVSTLTIQRTQQEDSAVYLCASSLGAGGPGKNIQYFGAGTRLSVL.

This clone was seen a handful of times. The chain recombines TRBV5-1 with TRBJ1-1, with a tentative D call TRBD1 (5 bases). Germline assignment: CDR1 SGHRS and CDR2 YFSETQ. The CDR3 has 14 amino acids. V was cut by 2 bases and J by 8 bases, with 16 bases left in between. CDR3 sequence: CASSLHSAGREAFF. DNA for the CDR3: TGCGCCAGCAGCTTACACTCAGCAGGGCGCGAAGCTTTCTTT. Together with reference TRBV5-1 and TRBJ1-1, the CDR3 gives the full variable domain: KAGVTQTPRYLIKTRGQQVTLSCSPISGHRSVSWYQQTPGQGLQFLFEYFSETQRNKGNFPGRFSGRQFSNSRSEMNVSTLELGDSALYLCASSLHSAGREAFFGQGTRLTVV.

The sample holds a few counts of this clone. The rearrangement uses TRBV5-3 and TRBJ1-1, with D hard to call. TRBV5-3 is designated an ORF whose function remains uncertain. V dropped 0 bases and J dropped 8 bases, with 8 bases sitting between them. This CDR3 has 12 amino acids. CDR3 protein: CARSLVVSEAFF. CDR3 sequence (DNA): TGTGCCAGAAGCTTGGTAGTGTCAGAAGCTTTCTTT.

CDR3 loop: CASSTGDSSYEQYF. The CDR3 DNA is TGTGCCAGCAGCACAGGGGATAGCTCCTACGAGCAGTACTTC. This chain uses TRBV27 with TRBJ2-7, with 7 bases aligning to TRBD1. The CDR3 sequence is 14 residues long. Germline-derived CDR1 and CDR2 are MNHEY and SMNVEV (reference sequence). With 6 bases clipped from V and 0 bases from J, the junction kept 5 bases outside the gene matches.

This chain connects TRBV7-2 to TRBJ2-4; TRBD2 aligns across 9 bases. The germline V gene encodes CDR1 SGHTA and CDR2 FQGNSA. This CDR3 contains 17 residues. The V and J ends lost 4 bases and 4 bases, in that order; junction bases with no gene match: 11. The CDR3 protein is CASSSPLAGAEKNIQYF. In DNA, the CDR3 is TGTGCCAGCAGCTCGCCATTAGCGGGAGCGGAGAAAAACATTCAGTACTTC.

The chain carries TRBV7-2 and TRBJ1-5, with D perhaps TRBD1 (6 bases). The V end was cut by 0 bases, the J end by 0 bases, with 9 bases between. CDR1 and CDR2 (germline): SGHTA, FQGNSA. The CDR3 length is 16 residues. CDR3 coding DNA: TGTGCCAGCAGCTTAGCGGGACAATATAGCAATCAGCCCCAGCATTTT. Translated, it gives CASSLAGQYSNQPQHF.

The rearrangement joins TRBV5-1 to TRBJ2-7, with 8 bases that match TRBD1. CDR1 SGHRS and CDR2 YFSETQ come from the germline V gene. The CDR3 spans 14 residues. J was trimmed by 4 bases and V by 4 bases; bases with no gene match: 7. The CDR3 DNA reads TGCGCCAGCAGCGCATCCCGGGACAGGTACGAGCAGTACTTC. As protein: CASSASRDRYEQYF.

The V call is TRBV7-9, the J call TRBJ1-1; 12 bases match TRBD1. Trimming cost V 2 bases and J 8 bases; bases outside gene matches: 6. Per the germline V gene, CDR1 is SEHNR and CDR2 is FQNEAQ (reference sequence). The CDR3 runs 15 residues. In nucleotides, the CDR3 is TGTGCCAGCAGCTTATCCGGGACAGGGGGCGTGGAAGCTTTCTTT. Protein product: CASSLSGTGGVEAFF.

The chain employs TRBV5-1 and TRBJ1-5; tentative D call: TRBD1 (6 bases). CDR3 length: 16 residues. CDR1 and CDR2 from the germline V gene are SGHRS and YFSETQ. V was trimmed by 3 bases and J by 7 bases, leaving 20 bases between them. CDR3: CASSSDTQGKKQPQHF. The DNA for the CDR3 is TGCGCCAGCAGCTCGGATACACAGGGTAAAAAACAGCCCCAGCATTTT.

The chain combines TRBV18 with TRBJ2-7; TRBD1 aligns across 7 bases. The CDR3 covers 15 residues. Germline assignment: CDR1 KGHSH and CDR2 LQKENI. V shed 0 bases, J shed 5 bases, and the junction held 7 bases outside the gene matches. CDR3 coding DNA: TGTGCCAGCTCACCACCTGGGACAGACGTTCACGAGCAGTACTTC. Encoded protein: CASSPPGTDVHEQYF.

The chain recombines TRBV19 with TRBJ2-1; 12 nucleotides match TRBD2. V was pared by 6 bases and J by 2 bases, with 2 bases of the junction left unmatched. CDR1 is LNHDA and CDR2 is SQIVND in the germline V gene (reference sequence). This CDR3 comprises 15 residues. The chain's CDR3 is CASSRLAGAYNEQFF. CDR3 coding DNA: TGTGCCAGTAGCCGACTAGCGGGGGCCTACAATGAGCAGTTCTTC.

V gene TRBV21-1 combines with J gene TRBJ1-1; TRBD1 is the table's D call, not checked against the DNA. TRBV21-1 is a pseudogene locus. The CDR3 has 16 amino acids. This CDR3 is CASSRDRGEMNTEAFF. The DNA for the CDR3 is TGTGCCAGCAGCAGAGACAGGGGCGAGATGAACACTGAAGCTTTCTTT.

This clone was recorded a few times. The junction differs from germline at one of its ends, possibly a read error. This chain joins TRBV7-9 and TRBJ2-2; 10 bases align to TRBD2. Germline loops: CDR1 SEHNR, CDR2 FQNEAQ (reference sequence). This CDR3 contains 16 residues. CDR3 amino acids: CSSSSRTSGNTGELFF. DNA of the CDR3: TGTTCCAGCAGCTCCCGGACTAGCGGGAACACCGGGGAGCTGTTTTTT.

For this clone: Other DNA sequences in this sample translate to the same CDR3. This chain links TRBV5-4 with TRBJ1-3; D might be TRBD1 (5 bases). The CDR3 consists of 14 residues. The germline V gene encodes CDR1 SGHNT and CDR2 YYREEE (reference sequence). Trimming stripped 1 base from V and 1 base from J, with 6 bases between. The CDR3 region is CASSLSGSGNTIYF. The CDR3 bases are TGTGCCAGCAGCTTGTCAGGGTCTGGAAACACCATATATTTT.

The rearrangement joins TRBV30 to TRBJ1-1; the match to TRBD1 covers 10 bases. The CDR3 consists of 13 residues. V dropped 1 base and J dropped 5; count of bases not matched to a gene: 1. In germline, CDR1 is GTSNPN, CDR2 SVGIG (reference sequence). The DNA for the CDR3 is TGTGCCTGGAGTGCGGACAGGGGGACTGAAGCTTTCTTT. Its translation is CAWSADRGTEAFF.

The chain combines TRBV5-3 with TRBJ1-2, with D possibly matching TRBD1 (6 bases). TRBV5-3 is an open reading frame, and its role is uncertain. V dropped 6 bases and J dropped 4 bases, with 28 bases sitting between them. The CDR3 length is 18 residues. The CDR3 nucleotides read TGTGCCAGAAAGGGCCCTGGGGGGGCGAGTCCCCTTTTCTATGGCTACACCTTC. Translating it yields CARKGPGGASPLFYGYTF.

In this sample, this clone turned up once. Here the CDR3 omits its conserved ending phenylalanine or tryptophan, so a read error is the likely source. This sequence joins TRBV5-1 and TRBJ2-7; TRBD2 matches at 10 bases. The germline CDR1 and CDR2 sequences are SGHRS and YFSETQ. The V gene end was trimmed by 0 bases and the J gene end by 3 bases; junction bases not matched to a gene: 9. The CDR3 has 17 residues. Written as DNA, the CDR3 is TGCGCCAGCAGCTTGGAAGTAGCGGGAGGAATTCGCTACGAGCAGTACCTC. It codes for CASSLEVAGGIRYEQYL.

This chain uses TRBV5-1 with TRBJ2-7; D possibly corresponds to TRBD1 (5 bases). Trimming cost V 7 bases and J 7 bases, with 21 bases left between them. The germline V gene has CDR1 SGHRS and CDR2 YFSETQ. The CDR3 sequence is 14 residues long. Written as DNA, the CDR3 is TGCGCCAGCGCCGTAGGGGAATGGGAAGAGGAGCAGTACTTC. Amino acid sequence: CASAVGEWEEEQYF.

This clone came up a few times. This chain connects TRBV5-4 to TRBJ1-3, with 7 bases aligning to TRBD1. V dropped 0 bases and J dropped 2; count of bases not matched to a gene: 2. From germline, CDR1 is SGHNT and CDR2 YYREEE (reference sequence). This CDR3 region has 15 residues. CDR3 region: CASSLEQGTGNTIYF. The CDR3 coding sequence is TGTGCCAGCAGCTTGGAACAGGGGACTGGAAACACCATATATTTT.